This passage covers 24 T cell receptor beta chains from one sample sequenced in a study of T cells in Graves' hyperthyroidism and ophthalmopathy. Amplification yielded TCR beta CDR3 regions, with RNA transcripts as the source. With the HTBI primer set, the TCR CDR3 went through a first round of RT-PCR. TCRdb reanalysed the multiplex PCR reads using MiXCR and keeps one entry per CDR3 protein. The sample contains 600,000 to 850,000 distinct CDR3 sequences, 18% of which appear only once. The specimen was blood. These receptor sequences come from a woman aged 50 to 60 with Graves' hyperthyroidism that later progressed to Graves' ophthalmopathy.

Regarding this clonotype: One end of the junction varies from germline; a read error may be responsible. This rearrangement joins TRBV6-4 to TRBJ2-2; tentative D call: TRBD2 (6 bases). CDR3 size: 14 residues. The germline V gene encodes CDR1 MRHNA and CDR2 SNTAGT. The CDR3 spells CASRDYEGTGELFF. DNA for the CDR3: TGTGCCAGCAGGGACTACGAGGGCACCGGGGAGCTGTTTTTT.

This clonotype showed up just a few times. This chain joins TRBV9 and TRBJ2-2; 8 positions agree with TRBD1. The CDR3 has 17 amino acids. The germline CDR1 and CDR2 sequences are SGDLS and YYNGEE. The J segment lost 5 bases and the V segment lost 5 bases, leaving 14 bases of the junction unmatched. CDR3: CASSVLARQGTTGELFF. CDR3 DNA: TGTGCCAGCAGTGTCTTAGCACGACAGGGGACGACCGGGGAGCTGTTTTTT.

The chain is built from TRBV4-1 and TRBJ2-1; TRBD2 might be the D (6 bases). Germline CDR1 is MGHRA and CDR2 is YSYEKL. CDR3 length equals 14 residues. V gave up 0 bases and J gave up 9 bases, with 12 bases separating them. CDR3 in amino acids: CASSQEWGGGEQFF. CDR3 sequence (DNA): TGCGCCAGCAGCCAAGAATGGGGAGGTGGTGAGCAGTTCTTC.

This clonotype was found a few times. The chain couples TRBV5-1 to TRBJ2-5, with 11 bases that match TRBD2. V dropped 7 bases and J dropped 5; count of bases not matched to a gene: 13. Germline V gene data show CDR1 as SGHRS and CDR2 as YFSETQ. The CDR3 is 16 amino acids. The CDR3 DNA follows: TGCGCCAGCCGCGGTTTAGCGGGGGGGAAAAGGGAGACCCAGTACTTC. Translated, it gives CASRGLAGGKRETQYF.

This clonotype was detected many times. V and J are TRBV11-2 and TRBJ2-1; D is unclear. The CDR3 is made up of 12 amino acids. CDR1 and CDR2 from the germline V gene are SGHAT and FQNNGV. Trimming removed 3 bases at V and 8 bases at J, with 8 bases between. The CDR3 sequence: CASSFGNYEQFF. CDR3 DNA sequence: TGTGCCAGCAGCTTTGGTAACTATGAGCAGTTCTTC. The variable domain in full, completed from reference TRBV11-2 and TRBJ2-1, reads EAGVAQSPRYKIIEKRQSVAFWCNPISGHATLYWYQQILGQGPKLLIQFQNNGVVDDSQLPKDRFSAERLKGVDSTLKIQPAKLEDSAVYLCASSFGNYEQFFGPGTRLTVL.

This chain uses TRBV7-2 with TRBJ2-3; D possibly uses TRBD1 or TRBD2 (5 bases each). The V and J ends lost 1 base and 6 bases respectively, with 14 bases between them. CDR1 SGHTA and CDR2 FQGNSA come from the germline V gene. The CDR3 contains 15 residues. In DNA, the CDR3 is TGTGCCAGCAGCTTAGATCTGGGGGTGGGCGATACGCAGTATTTT. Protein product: CASSLDLGVGDTQYF. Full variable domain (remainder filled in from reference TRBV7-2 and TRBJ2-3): GAGVSQSPSNKVTEKGKDVELRCDPISGHTALYWYRQSLGQGLEFLIYFQGNSAPDKSGLPSDRFSAERTGGSVSTLTIQRTQQEDSAVYLCASSLDLGVGDTQYFGPGTRLTVL.

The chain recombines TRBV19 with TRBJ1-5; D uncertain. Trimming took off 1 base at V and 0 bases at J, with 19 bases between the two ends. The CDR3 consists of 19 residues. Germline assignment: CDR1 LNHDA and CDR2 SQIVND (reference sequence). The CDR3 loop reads CASSIVGLRLGNSNQPQHF. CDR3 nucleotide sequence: TGTGCCAGTAGTATAGTTGGTCTCCGCCTTGGAAATAGCAATCAGCCCCAGCATTTT.

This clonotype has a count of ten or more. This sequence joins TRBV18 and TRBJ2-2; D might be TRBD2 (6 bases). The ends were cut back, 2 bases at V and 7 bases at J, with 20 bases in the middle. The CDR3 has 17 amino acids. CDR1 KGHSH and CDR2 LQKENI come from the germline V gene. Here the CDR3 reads CASSPSSIRDLRGELFF. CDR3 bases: TGTGCCAGCTCACCAAGCTCCATCAGGGACTTGCGCGGGGAGCTGTTTTTT.

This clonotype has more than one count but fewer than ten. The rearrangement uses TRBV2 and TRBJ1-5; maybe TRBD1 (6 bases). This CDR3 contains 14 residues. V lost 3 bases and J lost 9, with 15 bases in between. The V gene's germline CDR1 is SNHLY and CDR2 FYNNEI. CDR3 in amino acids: CASSEVGGIGPQHF. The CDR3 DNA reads TGTGCCAGCAGTGAGGTAGGGGGGATCGGGCCCCAGCATTTT.

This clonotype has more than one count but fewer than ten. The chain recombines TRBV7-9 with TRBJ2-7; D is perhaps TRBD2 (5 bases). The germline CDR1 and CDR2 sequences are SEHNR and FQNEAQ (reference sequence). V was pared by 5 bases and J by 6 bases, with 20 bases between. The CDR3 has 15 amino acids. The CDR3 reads CASSRLRDYSVEQYF. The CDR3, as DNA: TGTGCCAGCAGCCGATTAAGAGACTACTCCGTCGAGCAGTACTTC.

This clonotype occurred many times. The CDR3 DNA sequence: TGCAGTGCTGGGAGATTCGGTAACACTGAAGCTTTCTTT. It is translated as CSAGRFGNTEAFF. The V and J genes are TRBV20-1 and TRBJ1-1; D remains unclear. Trimming stripped 5 bases from V and 2 bases from J, with 12 bases between. The CDR3 extends over 13 amino acids. Per germline, CDR1 DFQATT and CDR2 SNEGSKA (reference sequence).

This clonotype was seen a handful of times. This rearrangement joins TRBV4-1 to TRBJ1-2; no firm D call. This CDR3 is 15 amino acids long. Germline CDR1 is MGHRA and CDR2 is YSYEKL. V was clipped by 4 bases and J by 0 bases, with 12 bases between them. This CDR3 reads CASSLLEGTNYGYTF. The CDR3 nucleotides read TGCGCCAGCAGCCTACTTGAGGGAACTAACTATGGCTACACCTTC.

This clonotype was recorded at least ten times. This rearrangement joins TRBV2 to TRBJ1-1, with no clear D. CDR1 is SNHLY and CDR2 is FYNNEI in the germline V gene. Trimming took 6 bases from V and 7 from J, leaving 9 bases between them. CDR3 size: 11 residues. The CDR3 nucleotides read TGTGCCAGCAGGCGCGAAGTTGAAGCTTTCTTT. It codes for CASRREVEAFF.

The CDR3 here is CASSSQHGTTQGELFF. The DNA of the CDR3 is TGTGCCAGCAGCTCGCAACACGGGACTACCCAAGGGGAGCTGTTTTTT. The V gene is TRBV7-8, the J gene TRBJ2-2, with 7 bases identical to TRBD2. V was clipped by 4 bases and J by 8 bases; unmatched bases: 13. The germline V gene encodes CDR1 SGHVS and CDR2 FQNEAQ. The CDR3 has 16 residues.

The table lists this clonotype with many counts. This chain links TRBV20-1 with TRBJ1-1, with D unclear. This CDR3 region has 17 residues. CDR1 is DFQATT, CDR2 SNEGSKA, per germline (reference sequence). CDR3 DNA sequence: TGCACCAGAGCTCTCCCCATCACCGCGAGTAAGAACACTGAAGCTTTCTTT. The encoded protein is CTRALPITASKNTEAFF.

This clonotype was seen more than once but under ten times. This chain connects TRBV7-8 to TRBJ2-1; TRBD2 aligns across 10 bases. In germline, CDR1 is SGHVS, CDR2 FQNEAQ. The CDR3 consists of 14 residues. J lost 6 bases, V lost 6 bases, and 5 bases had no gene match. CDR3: CASRYSGGSNEQFF. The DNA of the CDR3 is TGTGCCAGCAGGTATAGCGGGGGGAGCAATGAGCAGTTCTTC.

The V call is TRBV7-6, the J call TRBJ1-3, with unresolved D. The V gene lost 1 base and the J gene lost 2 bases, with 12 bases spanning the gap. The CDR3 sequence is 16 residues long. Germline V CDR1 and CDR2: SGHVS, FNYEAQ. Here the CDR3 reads CASSLGETTAGNTIYF. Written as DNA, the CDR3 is TGTGCCAGCAGCTTAGGAGAAACGACTGCTGGAAACACCATATATTTT. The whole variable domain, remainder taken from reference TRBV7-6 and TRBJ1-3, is GAGVSQSPRYKVTKRGQDVALRCDPISGHVSLYWYRQALGQGPEFLTYFNYEAQQDKSGLPNDRFSAERPEGSISTLTIQRTEQRDSAMYRCASSLGETTAGNTIYFGEGSWLTVV.

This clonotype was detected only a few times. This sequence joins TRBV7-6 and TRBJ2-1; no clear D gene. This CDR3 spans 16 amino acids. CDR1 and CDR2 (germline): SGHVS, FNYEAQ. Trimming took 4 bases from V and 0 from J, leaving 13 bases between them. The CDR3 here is CASSSSDRRSYNEQFF. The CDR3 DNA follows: TGTGCCAGCAGCTCTAGTGACCGACGCTCCTACAATGAGCAGTTCTTC.

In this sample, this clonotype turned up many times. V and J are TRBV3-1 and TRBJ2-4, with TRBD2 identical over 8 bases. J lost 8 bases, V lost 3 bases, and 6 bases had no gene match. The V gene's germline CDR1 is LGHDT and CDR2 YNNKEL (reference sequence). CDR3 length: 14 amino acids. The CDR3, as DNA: TGTGCCAGCAGCCACCGGGGGGGCGCGGACATTCAGTACTTC. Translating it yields CASSHRGGADIQYF. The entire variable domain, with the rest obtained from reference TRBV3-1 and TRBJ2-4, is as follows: DTAVSQTPKYLVTQMGNDKSIKCEQNLGHDTMYWYKQDSKKFLKIMFSYNNKELIINETVPNRFSPKSPDKAHLNLHINSLELGDSAVYFCASSHRGGADIQYFGAGTRLSVL.

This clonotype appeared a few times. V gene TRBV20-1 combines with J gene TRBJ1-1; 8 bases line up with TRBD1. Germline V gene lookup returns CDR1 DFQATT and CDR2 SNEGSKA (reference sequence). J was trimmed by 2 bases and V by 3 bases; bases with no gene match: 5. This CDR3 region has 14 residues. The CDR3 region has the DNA TGCAGTGCTAGCTTACAGGGGGGAAACACTGAAGCTTTCTTT. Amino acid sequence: CSASLQGGNTEAFF.

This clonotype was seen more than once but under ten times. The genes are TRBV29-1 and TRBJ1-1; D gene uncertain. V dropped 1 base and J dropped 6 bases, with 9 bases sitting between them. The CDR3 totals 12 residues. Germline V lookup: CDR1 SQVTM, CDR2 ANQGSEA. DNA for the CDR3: TGCAGCGTTGAAGGGCCCAACGCTGAAGCTTTCTTT. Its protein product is CSVEGPNAEAFF.

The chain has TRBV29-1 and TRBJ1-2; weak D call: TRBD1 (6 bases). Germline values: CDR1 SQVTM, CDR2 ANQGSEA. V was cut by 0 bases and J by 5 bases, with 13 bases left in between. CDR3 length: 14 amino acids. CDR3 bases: TGCAGCGTTGAAGATCCGGGGGCTTATTATGGCTACACCTTC. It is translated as CSVEDPGAYYGYTF.

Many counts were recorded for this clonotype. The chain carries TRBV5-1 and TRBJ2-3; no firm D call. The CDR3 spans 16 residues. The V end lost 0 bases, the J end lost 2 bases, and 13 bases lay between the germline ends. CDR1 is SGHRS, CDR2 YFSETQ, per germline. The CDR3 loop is CASSLGRQIVTDTQYF. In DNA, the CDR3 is TGCGCCAGCAGCTTGGGACGACAAATTGTCACAGATACGCAGTATTTT.

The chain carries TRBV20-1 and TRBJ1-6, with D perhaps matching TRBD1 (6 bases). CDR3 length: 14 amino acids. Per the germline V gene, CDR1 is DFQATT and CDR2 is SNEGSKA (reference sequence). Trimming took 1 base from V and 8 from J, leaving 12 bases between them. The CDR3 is CSARVRTADSPLHF. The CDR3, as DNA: TGCAGTGCTAGAGTTAGGACAGCGGATTCACCCCTCCACTTT.